The 32 T cell receptor beta chains below all came from one sample that was sequenced in a study of T cell changes during pregnancy in multiple sclerosis. Assay used: immunoSEQ multiplex PCR; TCRdb lists only in-frame clones, some missing. The sample yields about 77,000 clones, 93% seen once. This specimen was peripheral blood, taken after pregnancy. Every receptor here comes from a female donor in good health, enrolled as a control in a pregnancy study.

The gene calls are TRBV30 and TRBJ2-1, with 11 bases matching TRBD2. CDR1 is GTSNPN, CDR2 SVGIG, per germline (reference sequence). The CDR3 loop spans 15 amino acids. V shed 3 bases and J 4 bases; nucleotides not matched to a gene: 5. As DNA, the CDR3 is TGTGCCTGGAGCGCCGGGACTAGCGGATACAATGAGCAGTTCTTC. Translating gives CAWSAGTSGYNEQFF.

The rearrangement uses TRBV7-9 and TRBJ2-1; TRBD1 is a possible D gene (6 bases). Germline V lookup: CDR1 SEHNR, CDR2 FQNEAQ (reference sequence). V lost 5 bases to trimming and J lost 9 bases, with 14 bases between them. The CDR3 contains 13 residues. In DNA form, the CDR3 reads TGTGCCAGCAGCCGCACGACACAGGGTGAGCAGTTCTTC. Its translation is CASSRTTQGEQFF.

The rearrangement joins TRBV27 to TRBJ1-6; possible D gene TRBD1, 6 bases. CDR3 length: 15 residues. Germline CDR1 is MNHEY and CDR2 is SMNVEV (reference sequence). V was shortened by 6 bases and J by 9 bases, with 18 bases between the two germline ends. CDR3 loop: CASRPITGIGSPLHF. CDR3 bases: TGTGCCAGCAGACCCATCACAGGGATTGGTTCACCCCTCCACTTT.

This clone was seen a few times. The chain is built from TRBV5-8 and TRBJ2-1, with 7 bases fitting TRBD1. CDR1 and CDR2 (germline): SGHTS, YDEGEE. V shed 0 bases, J shed 3 bases, and the junction held 0 bases outside the gene matches. This CDR3 is built from 14 residues. In nucleotides, the CDR3 is TGTGCCAGCAGCTTGGGACAGGGCTACAATGAGCAGTTCTTC. It yields the protein CASSLGQGYNEQFF.

This clone came up once. The chain employs TRBV28 and TRBJ2-1, with D tentatively TRBD2 (6 bases). Germline CDR1 is MDHEN and CDR2 is SYDVKM. The CDR3 consists of 18 residues. Trimming removed 1 base from V and 7 bases from J, with 23 bases in between. CDR3 coding DNA: TGTGCCAGCAGTTTATCGTATCTTAGCGGAGACGCTAAAAATGAGCAGTTCTTC. This codes for CASSLSYLSGDAKNEQFF.

The genes are TRBV6-5 and TRBJ2-5; 8 bases align to TRBD2. Germline V gene lookup returns CDR1 MNHEY and CDR2 SVGAGI. J was trimmed by 2 bases and V by 4 bases; bases with no gene match: 6. This CDR3 region has 15 residues. The CDR3 sequence: CASSSGGAGQETQYF. The CDR3 nucleotides read TGTGCCAGCAGTTCGGGGGGGGCGGGGCAAGAGACCCAGTACTTC.

The chain uses TRBV6-6 and TRBJ2-1; 7 nucleotides agree with TRBD2. V lost 8 bases and J lost 8; bases outside the gene matches: 9. The CDR3 is made up of 13 amino acids. Germline CDR1 reads MNHNY; CDR2 reads SVGAGI (reference sequence). CDR3: CASGAGVGYEQFF. The CDR3 nucleotides are TGTGCCAGCGGGGCGGGAGTCGGATATGAGCAGTTCTTC.

The chain uses TRBV14 and TRBJ1-3, with 7 bases that match TRBD1. Germline trimming cut 3 bases from V and 4 bases from J; bases unmatched to any gene: 12. Germline V gene sequence: CDR1 SGHDN, CDR2 FVKESK. The CDR3 extends over 17 amino acids. The DNA of the CDR3 is TGTGCCAGCAGCCAGGCCGCGGGGACAGTACTCGGAAACACCATATATTTT. Translating it yields CASSQAAGTVLGNTIYF.

This sequence joins TRBV11-2 and TRBJ1-5, with D possibly being TRBD1 (5 bases). This CDR3 is 15 amino acids long. The V and J ends lost 5 bases and 4 bases respectively, with 15 bases between them. The germline CDR1 and CDR2 sequences are SGHAT and FQNNGV. The CDR3 DNA sequence: TGTGCCAGCAGCCCAAACCAGGGATTGAATCAGCCCCAGCATTTT. This gives the protein CASSPNQGLNQPQHF.

V gene TRBV9 combines with J gene TRBJ2-2; TRBD2 might be the D (6 bases). Deletions cut 0 bases from V and 3 bases from J, with 9 bases between. This CDR3 comprises 15 residues. Germline CDR1 SGDLS, CDR2 YYNGEE. The CDR3 sequence: CASSVGGVDTGELFF. The DNA of the CDR3 is TGTGCCAGCAGCGTAGGGGGGGTGGACACCGGGGAGCTGTTTTTT.

This chain connects TRBV4-2 to TRBJ2-1, with D perhaps TRBD2 (6 bases). The CDR3 has 16 residues. Trimming pared 0 bases from V and 4 bases from J, leaving 13 bases between. CDR1 and CDR2 from the germline V gene are LGHNA and YNFKEQ. Here the CDR3 reads CASSQEGNSGYNEQFF. The CDR3 DNA reads as TGTGCCAGCAGCCAAGAAGGGAACAGCGGGTACAATGAGCAGTTCTTC.

The genes are TRBV6-4 and TRBJ2-2, with 14 bases aligning to TRBD2. Germline V lookup: CDR1 MRHNA, CDR2 SNTAGT. The CDR3 has 15 residues. With V trimmed by 2 bases and J by 7 bases, 0 bases remained unmatched. The CDR3 bases are TGTGCCAGCAGTGACGGGACTAGCGGGAGCGGGGAGCTGTTTTTT. Amino acids: CASSDGTSGSGELFF.

V usage is TRBV18 and J usage is TRBJ2-7, with a possible D match to TRBD1 (8 bases). CDR1 KGHSH and CDR2 LQKENI come from the germline V gene. Trimming shortened V by 3 bases and J by 5 bases, and 29 bases separated the two germline ends. The CDR3 has 19 amino acids. In nucleotides, the CDR3 is TGTGCCAGCTCACCCCGAAGAACAGCCCGGACAGGGAGGGGGAACGAGCAGTACTTC. Translation: CASSPRRTARTGRGNEQYF.

This chain links TRBV4-3 with TRBJ2-3; D is ambiguous. The CDR3 sequence is 14 residues long. Trimming took 0 bases from V and 3 from J, leaving 7 bases between them. Germline CDR1 LGHNA, CDR2 YSLEER. This chain's CDR3 is CASSQDSKTDTQYF. As DNA, the CDR3 is TGCGCCAGCAGCCAAGATAGCAAAACAGATACGCAGTATTTT.

This chain joins TRBV19 and TRBJ1-5; 10 bases align to TRBD1. J lost 7 bases, V lost 8 bases, and 14 bases had no gene match. The CDR3 totals 16 residues. Germline CDR1 is LNHDA and CDR2 is SQIVND (reference sequence). CDR3 region: CASCPGDRGKGQPQHF. The CDR3 DNA is TGTGCCAGTTGTCCCGGGGACAGGGGAAAAGGCCAGCCCCAGCATTTT.

V usage is TRBV19 and J usage is TRBJ1-1, with D possibly matching TRBD1 (5 bases). The CDR3 covers 14 residues. CDR1 and CDR2 from the germline V gene are LNHDA and SQIVND (reference sequence). The ends were cut back, 1 base at V and 4 bases at J, with 10 bases in the middle. CDR3 protein: CASSIGSGGTEAFF. Here the CDR3 DNA reads TGTGCCAGTAGTATAGGGTCGGGGGGCACTGAAGCTTTCTTT.

The rearrangement joins TRBV27 to TRBJ2-7; 13 bases map to TRBD2. CDR1 is MNHEY and CDR2 is SMNVEV in the germline V gene (reference sequence). V was pared by 4 bases and J by 2 bases, with 8 bases of the junction left unmatched. The CDR3 sequence is 17 residues long. The CDR3 coding sequence is TGTGCCAGCAGTTGGGGGGGACTAGCGGGGCCCGCCTACGAGCAGTACTTC. Amino acid sequence: CASSWGGLAGPAYEQYF.

The chain joins TRBV14 to TRBJ1-6; D might be TRBD1 (5 bases). The germline V gene has CDR1 SGHDN and CDR2 FVKESK. This CDR3 contains 17 residues. V lost 4 bases and J 4 bases, leaving 17 bases between the germline ends. CDR3 residues: CASSPIGAGWYNSPLHF. Here the CDR3 DNA reads TGTGCCAGCAGCCCTATTGGGGCAGGGTGGTATAATTCACCCCTCCACTTT.

The CDR3 bases are TGTGCCAGCAGCTTGGTAGGGGAAGGACAGCCCCAGCATTTT. Its translation: CASSLVGEGQPQHF. The chain has TRBV5-6 and TRBJ1-5; tentative D call: TRBD1 (5 bases). The germline gives CDR1 SGHDT, CDR2 YYEEEE. The CDR3 is 14 residues long. V lost 0 bases and J 7 bases, leaving 11 bases between the germline ends.

This clone was seen once. The genes are TRBV11-2 and TRBJ2-7, with TRBD2 identical over 9 bases. The CDR3 totals 16 residues. Per the germline V gene, CDR1 is SGHAT and CDR2 is FQNNGV. The junction had 8 bases not matched to a gene; V was cut back by 5 bases and J by 0 bases. This CDR3 is CASSRPLAGSSYEQYF. The CDR3 bases are TGTGCCAGCAGCCGCCCACTAGCGGGTAGCTCCTACGAGCAGTACTTC.

The chain links TRBV6-1 to TRBJ1-5, with D uncertain. The germline CDR1 and CDR2 sequences are MNHNS and SASEGT. This CDR3 comprises 14 residues. V was trimmed by 5 bases and J by 3 bases, leaving 11 bases between them. CDR3 coding DNA: TGTGCCAGCAGTCCACAGACCTCCAATCAGCCCCAGCATTTT. Protein: CASSPQTSNQPQHF.

The V gene is TRBV27, the J gene TRBJ2-3, with 9 bases aligning to TRBD2. The CDR3 extends over 14 amino acids. In germline, CDR1 is MNHEY, CDR2 SMNVEV (reference sequence). Trimming cost V 4 bases and J 3 bases; bases outside gene matches: 2. CDR3 region: CASSSSGETDTQYF. The CDR3 nucleotides are TGTGCCAGCAGTTCTAGCGGGGAAACAGATACGCAGTATTTT.

This rearrangement joins TRBV5-1 to TRBJ1-2, with 10 bases that match TRBD1. The CDR3 contains 18 residues. V lost 2 bases, J lost 7 bases, and 17 bases stayed unmatched. The germline CDR1 and CDR2 sequences are SGHRS and YFSETQ. The CDR3 reads CASSLHSPGQGPSGGYTF. Written as DNA, the CDR3 is TGCGCCAGCAGCTTACACTCTCCGGGACAGGGGCCTTCGGGTGGCTACACCTTC. Drawing the rest from reference TRBV5-1 and TRBJ1-2, the complete variable domain is KAGVTQTPRYLIKTRGQQVTLSCSPISGHRSVSWYQQTPGQGLQFLFEYFSETQRNKGNFPGRFSGRQFSNSRSEMNVSTLELGDSALYLCASSLHSPGQGPSGGYTFGSGTRLTVV.

The chain uses TRBV5-1 and TRBJ2-2; 10 nucleotides agree with TRBD2. The germline V gene encodes CDR1 SGHRS and CDR2 YFSETQ. V dropped 6 bases and J dropped 4; count of bases not matched to a gene: 6. The CDR3 spans 15 residues. The CDR3 region is CASTQREGTTGELFF. The CDR3 bases are TGCGCCAGCACCCAGCGGGAGGGAACCACCGGGGAGCTGTTTTTT.

The chain employs TRBV20-1 and TRBJ2-7; maybe TRBD1 (5 bases). Trimming took off 6 bases at V and 3 bases at J, with 9 bases between the two ends. Germline V lookup: CDR1 DFQATT, CDR2 SNEGSKA (reference sequence). The CDR3 sequence is 11 residues long. The CDR3 spells CSAARDYEQYF. CDR3 sequence (DNA): TGCAGTGCCGCCAGGGACTACGAGCAGTACTTC.

The rearrangement joins TRBV29-1 to TRBJ1-2; D might be TRBD1 (6 bases). V was clipped by 6 bases and J by 7 bases, with 12 bases between them. In germline, CDR1 is SQVTM, CDR2 ANQGSEA. CDR3 length: 11 amino acids. The DNA for the CDR3 is TGCAGCGTATCGGACAGACGTGGCTACACCTTC. Protein: CSVSDRRGYTF.

The chain joins TRBV5-1 to TRBJ2-5, with a possible D match to TRBD1 (5 bases). The V gene's germline CDR1 is SGHRS and CDR2 YFSETQ. V lost 7 bases and J 5 bases, leaving 12 bases between the germline ends. The CDR3 totals 12 residues. CDR3 sequence reads: CASSFSGETQYF. DNA of the CDR3: TGCGCCAGCTCCTTCTCAGGGGAGACCCAGTACTTC. The full variable domain, completed using reference TRBV5-1 and TRBJ2-5, is KAGVTQTPRYLIKTRGQQVTLSCSPISGHRSVSWYQQTPGQGLQFLFEYFSETQRNKGNFPGRFSGRQFSNSRSEMNVSTLELGDSALYLCASSFSGETQYFGPGTRLLVL.

The chain couples TRBV6-5 to TRBJ1-2, with D tentatively TRBD1 (5 bases). CDR3 length: 14 amino acids. Germline CDR1 reads MNHEY; CDR2 reads SVGAGI. Trimming removed 2 bases at V and 2 bases at J, with 9 bases between. The DNA of the CDR3 is TGTGCCAGCAGTTACAGACAGATCAACTATGGCTACACCTTC. Translation gives CASSYRQINYGYTF.

The gene calls are TRBV5-6 and TRBJ2-5; D not resolved. Germline lookup yields CDR1 SGHDT and CDR2 YYEEEE. Trimming removed 2 bases from V and 4 bases from J, with 3 bases in between. This CDR3 comprises 11 residues. The DNA of the CDR3 is TGTGCCAGCAGCTTCTCAGAGACCCAGTACTTC. It translates to CASSFSETQYF.

The V and J genes are TRBV5-1 and TRBJ2-2; TRBD2 is a possible D gene (6 bases). This CDR3 spans 15 amino acids. V was clipped by 2 bases and J by 4 bases, with 12 bases between them. Germline assignment: CDR1 SGHRS and CDR2 YFSETQ. The CDR3 sequence is CASSLQDYLTGELFF. The CDR3 DNA reads TGCGCCAGCAGCTTACAGGACTACCTCACCGGGGAGCTGTTTTTT.

This sequence joins TRBV6-1 and TRBJ1-2; 8 bases agree with TRBD1. The junction had 5 bases not matched to a gene; V was cut back by 5 bases and J by 3 bases. CDR1 is MNHNS, CDR2 SASEGT, per germline. This CDR3 has 14 amino acids. The CDR3 region has the DNA TGTGCCAGCAGTCGTGAACAGGGGGACTATGGCTACACCTTC. Its protein is CASSREQGDYGYTF.

As DNA, the CDR3 is TGTGCCAGCAGCTCCCCGGCAGGGGTAAACTATGGCTACACCTTC. It codes for CASSSPAGVNYGYTF. This chain joins TRBV28 and TRBJ1-2; possible D gene TRBD1, 6 bases. The length of the CDR3 is 15 residues. CDR1 MDHEN and CDR2 SYDVKM come from the germline V gene. Trimming pared 6 bases from V and 2 bases from J, leaving 16 bases between.